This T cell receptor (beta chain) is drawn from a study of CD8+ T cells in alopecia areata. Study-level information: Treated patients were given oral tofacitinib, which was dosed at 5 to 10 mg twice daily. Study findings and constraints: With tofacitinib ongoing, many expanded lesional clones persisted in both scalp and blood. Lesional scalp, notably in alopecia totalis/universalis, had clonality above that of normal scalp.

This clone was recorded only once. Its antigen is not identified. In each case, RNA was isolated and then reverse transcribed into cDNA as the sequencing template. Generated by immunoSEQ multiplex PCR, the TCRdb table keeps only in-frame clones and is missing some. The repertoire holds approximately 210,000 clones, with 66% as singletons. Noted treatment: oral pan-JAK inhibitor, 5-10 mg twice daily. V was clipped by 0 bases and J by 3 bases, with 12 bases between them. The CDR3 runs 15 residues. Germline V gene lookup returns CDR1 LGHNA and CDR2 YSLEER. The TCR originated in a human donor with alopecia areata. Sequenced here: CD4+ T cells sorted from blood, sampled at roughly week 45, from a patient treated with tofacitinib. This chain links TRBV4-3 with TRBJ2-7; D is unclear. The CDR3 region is CASSQDLVTFYEQYF. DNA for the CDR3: TGCGCCAGCAGCCAAGATCTTGTCACCTTCTACGAGCAGTACTTC.